These T cell receptor beta chains were read from a single sample in a study of cytomegalovirus exposure and HLA in healthy donors. Sequenced by immunoSEQ multiplex PCR; TCRdb stores in-frame clones only, minus some. The table has 130,000 or so clones, 74% seen once. The sample comprised PBMCs. All receptors derive from a man aged 35 to 55 in good health and CMV-seropositive. CDR3s include the opening cysteine and the closing phenylalanine or tryptophan. Each record gives: J gene, CDR3 length, clone size, D gene, V gene, CDR3 DNA, CDR3 protein. D genes are given only for firm matches. The size of a clone is reported for some rows only, either as once, few or many, or as a class for expanded clones.

TRBJ2-6 | 19 | - | TRBD1 | TRBV7-9 | TGTTCCAGCAGCTTAGCCTCCGGGACAGGGGATCCCGGGGCCAACGTCCTGACTTTC | CSSSLASGTGDPGANVLTF
TRBJ1-5 | 15 | - | TRBD1 | TRBV19 | TGTGCCAGTAATTCTCCGGGACAGGGATCTCAGCCCCAGCATTTT | CASNSPGQGSQPQHF
TRBJ1-2 | 14 | - | - | TRBV9 | TGTGCCAGCAGCGTAATTGACACGTCCTATGGCTACACCTTC | CASSVIDTSYGYTF
TRBJ1-1 | 15 | - | - | TRBV27 | TGTGCCAGCAGTCCGAGACAGGCCCGGGGAACTGAAGCTTTCTTT | CASSPRQARGTEAFF
TRBJ2-7 | 14 | - | TRBD1 | TRBV28 | TGTGCCAGCAGTCCCCGGACAGGGGGCTACGAGCAGTACTTC | CASSPRTGGYEQYF
TRBJ2-3 | 14 | - | - | TRBV5-8 | TGTGCCAGCAGCTCGAGAAGCGGGACAGATACGCAGTATTTT | CASSSRSGTDTQYF
TRBJ2-7 | 16 | - | TRBD1 | TRBV19 | TGTGCCAGTAGCGCTGGGGGACAGGGAGGCTCCTACGAGCAGTACTTC | CASSAGGQGGSYEQYF
TRBJ2-5 | 16 | few | - | TRBV9 | TGTGCCAGCAGCGCCTGGGCGGGAAGGGAACAAGAGACCCAGTACTTC | CASSAWAGREQETQYF
TRBJ2-3 | 13 | - | - | TRBV12-5 | TGTGCTAGTGGGGGAGGGGGTACAGATACGCAGTATTTT | CASGGGGTDTQYF
TRBJ1-2 | 14 | - | - | TRBV2 | TGTGCCAGCAGTGAAGCGCGGGGACCCTATGGCTACACCTTC | CASSEARGPYGYTF
TRBJ1-3 | 14 | - | - | TRBV30 | TGTGCCTGGAGCGCCGGGACATCCGGAAACACCATATATTTT | CAWSAGTSGNTIYF
TRBJ2-3 | 8 | - | - | TRBV23-1 | TGCGCCGGAGATACGCGGTATTTT | CAGDTRYF
TRBJ2-5 | 16 | few | TRBD2 | TRBV7-2 | TGTGCCAGCAGCTTAGCCCGGACTAGGGGCCAAGAGACCCAGTACTTC | CASSLARTRGQETQYF
TRBJ2-7 | 15 | - | TRBD1 | TRBV6-6 | TGTGCCAGCAGTGGATCGGACAGGGTGAGGGGCGAGCAGTACTTC | CASSGSDRVRGEQYF